This paragraph reports one T cell receptor (beta chain). Antigen: not known. Germline V lookup: CDR1 SGHDT, CDR2 YYEEEE. This CDR3 has 17 amino acids. The V segment lost 3 bases and the J segment 1 base; nucleotides outside the gene matches: 13. Sequencing libraries made from TCR beta cDNA carried unique molecular identifiers. From about 1 to 10 million T cells, roughly 540,000 cDNA molecules were obtained. TCRdb independently ran MiXCR on the PCR reads; one entry per CDR3 protein. The table shows hundreds of thousands of distinct CDR3 sequences, with 25% to 30% occurring only once. The data are from a study of post-analysis software for immune sequencing data. On the study more broadly: Relapsing-remitting, secondary progressive and progressive-relapsing multiple sclerosis were all included among the disease courses.

Study observations and caveats: Patients used about 5 TRBV segments, including TRBV5-6, TRBV5-1 and TRBV20-1, more often than controls. Patients with multiple sclerosis recorded significantly lower normalized Chao1 diversity than controls, the study found.

The sequencing input was blood. This receptor was obtained from a girl aged 10-17 years with multiple sclerosis. The chain uses TRBV5-6 and TRBJ2-7, with 7 bases lining up with TRBD2. The CDR3 loop reads CASSSPSSGLLSYEQYF. For the CDR3, the DNA is TGTGCCAGCAGCTCCCCATCCTCGGGACTACTATCCTACGAGCAGTACTTC.